The entry below describes one T cell receptor beta chain. What it binds is unknown. Separate from the approximately 670-subject first cohort, the approximately 120-subject validation cohort was the one that the donors belonged to. Profiling relied on immunoSEQ multiplex PCR, and the TCRdb table lists in-frame clones only, not all of them. The sample consists of under 200,000 clones, 75% to 90% of them appearing once. This sample was included in a study of cytomegalovirus exposure and HLA in healthy donors. Trimming cost V 6 bases and J 2 bases, with 14 bases left between them. The CDR3 runs to 15 residues. Germline assignment: CDR1 MNHEY and CDR2 SVGAGI. Broader study findings: Most TCR sequences were seen very rarely across donors, but some public TCRs occurred in many. Listed as cytomegalovirus-associated were 164 TCR beta chains.

This clonotype originated in a woman aged 18-30 years in good health and CMV-seronegative. The chain is built from TRBV6-5 and TRBJ1-3; D gene ambiguous. Sequencing was performed on PBMCs. The CDR3 is CASRSQRAPGNTIYF. In DNA, the CDR3 is TGTGCCAGCAGGTCCCAGCGGGCGCCTGGAAACACCATATATTTT.